The clone carrying this T cell receptor (beta chain) came up a few times. The antigen is unknown. Measured with immunoSEQ multiplex PCR; TCRdb has only the in-frame clones, and not every one. The repertoire holds 40,000 to 45,000 clones, approximately 91% seen once, with more than 3.5% in the top ten. The source of the sample is a study of resident and recirculating memory T cells in vitiligo. Study details: Each patient gave two lesional and two nonlesional epidermal shave biopsies, plus PBMCs.

This CDR3 is built from 16 residues. In germline, CDR1 is LGHNA, CDR2 YSLEER. J lost 4 bases, V lost 1 base, and 7 bases had no gene match. Stable vitiligo meant no lesion change over the previous 6 months. Study-wide points: Non-conserved TCRs across sites and patients suggested distinct clones per lesion. Clonality differed among vitiligo lesions, with no unique dominant clone.

V usage is TRBV4-3 and J usage is TRBJ2-5, with 9 bases lining up with TRBD1. This sequence was found in a male donor with vitiligo. Sequenced input: blood. Here the CDR3 reads CASSQGTGVGSETQYF. The CDR3 DNA sequence: TGCGCCAGCAGCCAAGGGACAGGGGTCGGGTCAGAGACCCAGTACTTC.